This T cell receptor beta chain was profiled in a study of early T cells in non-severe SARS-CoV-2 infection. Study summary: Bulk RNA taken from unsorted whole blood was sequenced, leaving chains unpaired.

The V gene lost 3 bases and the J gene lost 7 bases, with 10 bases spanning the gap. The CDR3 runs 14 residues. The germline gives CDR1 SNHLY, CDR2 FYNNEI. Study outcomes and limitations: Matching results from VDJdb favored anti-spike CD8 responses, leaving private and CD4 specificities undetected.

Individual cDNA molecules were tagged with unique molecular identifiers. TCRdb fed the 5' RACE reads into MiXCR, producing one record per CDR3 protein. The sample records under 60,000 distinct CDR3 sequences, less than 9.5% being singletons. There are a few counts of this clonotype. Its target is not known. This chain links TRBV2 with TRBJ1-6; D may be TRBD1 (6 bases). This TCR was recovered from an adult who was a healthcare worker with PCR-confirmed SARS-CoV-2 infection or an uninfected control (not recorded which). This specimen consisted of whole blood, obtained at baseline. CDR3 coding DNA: TGTGCCAGCAGTGAGGGCAGGGGCAATTCACCCCTCCACTTT. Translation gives CASSEGRGNSPLHF.